The source of this TCR beta chain is a study of blood T cell repertoires in COVID-19. TCRdb's table, derived via immunoSEQ multiplex PCR, lists solely in-frame clones and lacks some. The sample consists of over 300,000 clones, over 75% of them appearing once. The sequence came from a human donor in a cohort sampled during active COVID-19. Sequencing used peripheral blood.

The CDR3 here is CASRGGSGANVLTF. The CDR3 DNA is TGTGCCAGCCGGGGAGGGTCTGGGGCCAACGTCCTGACTTTC. The genes are TRBV19 and TRBJ2-6; 7 nucleotides agree with TRBD2. J was trimmed by 1 base and V by 9 bases; bases with no gene match: 3. This CDR3 contains 14 residues. CDR1 and CDR2 (germline): LNHDA, SQIVND (reference sequence).